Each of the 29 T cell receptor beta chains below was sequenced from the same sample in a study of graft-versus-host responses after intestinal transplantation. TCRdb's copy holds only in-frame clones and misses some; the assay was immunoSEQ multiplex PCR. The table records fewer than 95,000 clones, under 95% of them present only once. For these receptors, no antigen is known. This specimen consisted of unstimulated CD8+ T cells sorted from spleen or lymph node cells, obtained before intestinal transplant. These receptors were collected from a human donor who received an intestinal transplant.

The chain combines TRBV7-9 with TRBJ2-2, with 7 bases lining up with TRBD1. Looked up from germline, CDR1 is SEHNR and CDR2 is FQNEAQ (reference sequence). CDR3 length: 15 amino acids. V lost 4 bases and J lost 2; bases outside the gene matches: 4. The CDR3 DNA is TGTGCCAGCAGCTCCGGACAGGCCAACACCGGGGAGCTGTTTTTT. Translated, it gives CASSSGQANTGELFF.

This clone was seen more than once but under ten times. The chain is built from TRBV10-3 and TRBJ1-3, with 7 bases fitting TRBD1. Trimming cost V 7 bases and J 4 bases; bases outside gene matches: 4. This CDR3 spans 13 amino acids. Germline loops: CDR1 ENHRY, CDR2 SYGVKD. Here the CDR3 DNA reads TGTGCCATCACGAGACAGGGAGGAAACACCATATATTTT. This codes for CAITRQGGNTIYF.

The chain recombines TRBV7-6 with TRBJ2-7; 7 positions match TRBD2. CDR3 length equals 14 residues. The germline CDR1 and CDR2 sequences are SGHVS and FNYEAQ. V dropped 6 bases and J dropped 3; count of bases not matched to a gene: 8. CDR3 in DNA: TGTGCCAGCAGTCCACCCGGGGGGTACTACGAGCAGTACTTC. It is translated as CASSPPGGYYEQYF.

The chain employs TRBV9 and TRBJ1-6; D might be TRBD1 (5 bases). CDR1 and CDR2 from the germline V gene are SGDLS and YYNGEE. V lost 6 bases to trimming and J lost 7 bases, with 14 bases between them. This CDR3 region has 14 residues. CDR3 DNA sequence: TGTGCCAGCAATATACCGGGGGACAATTCACCCCTCCACTTT. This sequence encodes CASNIPGDNSPLHF.

The CDR3 region has the DNA TGTGCCAGCAGCTCCTCCGGGACAGGAGAATACGAGCAGTACTTC. Its protein product is CASSSSGTGEYEQYF. This chain uses TRBV5-6 with TRBJ2-7, with 8 nucleotides matching TRBD1. After removal of 3 bases from V and 4 bases from J, the junction contained 9 bases not matched to a gene. This CDR3 is built from 15 residues. The germline CDR1 and CDR2 sequences are SGHDT and YYEEEE.

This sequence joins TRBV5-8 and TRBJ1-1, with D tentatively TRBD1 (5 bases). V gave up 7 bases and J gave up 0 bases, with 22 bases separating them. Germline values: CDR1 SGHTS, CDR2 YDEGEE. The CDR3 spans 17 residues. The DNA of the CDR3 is TGTGCCAGCCAAACGACCGGGGGATTTTTCATGAACACTGAAGCTTTCTTT. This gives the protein CASQTTGGFFMNTEAFF.

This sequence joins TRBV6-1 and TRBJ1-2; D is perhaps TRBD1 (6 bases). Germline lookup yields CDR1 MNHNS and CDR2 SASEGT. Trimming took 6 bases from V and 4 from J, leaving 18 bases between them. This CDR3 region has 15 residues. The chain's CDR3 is CASRIPGTPSYGYTF. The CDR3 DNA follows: TGTGCCAGCAGGATTCCCGGGACACCGTCCTATGGCTACACCTTC.

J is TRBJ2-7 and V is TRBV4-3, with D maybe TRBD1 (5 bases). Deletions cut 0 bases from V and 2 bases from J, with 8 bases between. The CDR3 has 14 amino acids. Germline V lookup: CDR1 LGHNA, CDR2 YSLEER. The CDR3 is CASSQDQGTYEQYF. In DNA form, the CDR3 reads TGCGCCAGCAGCCAAGATCAGGGAACCTACGAGCAGTACTTC.

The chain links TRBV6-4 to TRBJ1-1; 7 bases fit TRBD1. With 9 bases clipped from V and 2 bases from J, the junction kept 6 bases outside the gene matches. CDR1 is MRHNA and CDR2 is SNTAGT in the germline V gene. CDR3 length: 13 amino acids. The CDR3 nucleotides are TGTGCCAGAGCCGGGACAGATAACACTGAAGCTTTCTTT. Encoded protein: CARAGTDNTEAFF.

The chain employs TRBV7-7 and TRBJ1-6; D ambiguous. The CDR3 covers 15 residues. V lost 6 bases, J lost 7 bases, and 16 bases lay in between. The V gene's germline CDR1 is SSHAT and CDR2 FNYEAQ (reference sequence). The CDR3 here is CASSRGAGKNSPLHF. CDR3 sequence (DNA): TGTGCCAGCAGTCGAGGAGCCGGGAAGAATTCACCCCTCCACTTT.

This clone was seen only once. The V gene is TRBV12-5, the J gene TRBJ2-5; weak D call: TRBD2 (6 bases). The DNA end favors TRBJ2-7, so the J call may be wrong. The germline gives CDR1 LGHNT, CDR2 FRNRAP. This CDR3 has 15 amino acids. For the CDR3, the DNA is TGTGCTAGTGGCCCAACAGCGGGTCCTGACTACGAGCAGTACTTC. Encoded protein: CASGPTAGPDYEQYF.

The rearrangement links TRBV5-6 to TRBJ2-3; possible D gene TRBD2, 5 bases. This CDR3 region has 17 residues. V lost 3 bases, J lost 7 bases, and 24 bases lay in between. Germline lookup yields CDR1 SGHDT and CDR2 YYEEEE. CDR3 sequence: CASSSEPGGSLMNTQYF. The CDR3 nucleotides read TGTGCCAGCAGCTCTGAGCCGGGTGGGAGTTTGATGAATACGCAGTATTTT.

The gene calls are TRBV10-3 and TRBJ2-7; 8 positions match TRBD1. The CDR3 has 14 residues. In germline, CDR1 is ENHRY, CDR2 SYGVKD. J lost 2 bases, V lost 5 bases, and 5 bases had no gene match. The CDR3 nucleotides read TGTGCCATCAGTTGGACAGGGACAACCTACGAGCAGTACTTC. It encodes CAISWTGTTYEQYF.

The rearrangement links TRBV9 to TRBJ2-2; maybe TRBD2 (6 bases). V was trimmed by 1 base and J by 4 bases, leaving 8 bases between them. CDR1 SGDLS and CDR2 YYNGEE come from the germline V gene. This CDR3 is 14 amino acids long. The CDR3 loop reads CASSVRGSTGELFF. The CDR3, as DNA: TGTGCCAGCAGCGTACGGGGGTCCACCGGGGAGCTGTTTTTT. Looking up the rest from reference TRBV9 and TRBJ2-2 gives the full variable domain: DSGVTQTPKHLITATGQRVTLRCSPRSGDLSVYWYQQSLDQGLQFLIQYYNGEERAKGNILERFSAQQFPDLHSELNLSSLELGDSALYFCASSVRGSTGELFFGEGSRLTVL.

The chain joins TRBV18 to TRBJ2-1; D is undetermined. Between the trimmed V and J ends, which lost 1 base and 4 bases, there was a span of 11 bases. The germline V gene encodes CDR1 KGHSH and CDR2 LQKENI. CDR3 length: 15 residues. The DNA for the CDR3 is TGTGCCAGCTCACCACGAGGCGACGGATACAATGAGCAGTTCTTC. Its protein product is CASSPRGDGYNEQFF.

CDR3 in amino acids: CASSQAVDFNEKLFF. The CDR3 DNA is TGCGCCAGCAGCCAAGCTGTGGACTTTAATGAAAAACTGTTTTTT. This chain joins TRBV4-3 and TRBJ1-4; D not resolved. The germline gives CDR1 LGHNA, CDR2 YSLEER. Trimming cost V 1 base and J 4 bases, with 10 bases left between them. This CDR3 has 15 amino acids.

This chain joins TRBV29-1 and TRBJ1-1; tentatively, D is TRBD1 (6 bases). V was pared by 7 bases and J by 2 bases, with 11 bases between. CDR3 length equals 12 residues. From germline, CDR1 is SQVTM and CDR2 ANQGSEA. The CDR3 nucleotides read TGCAGCGATGGGACACTTAACACTGAAGCTTTCTTT. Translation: CSDGTLNTEAFF. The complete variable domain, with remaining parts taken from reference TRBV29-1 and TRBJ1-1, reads SAVISQKPSRDICQRGTSLTIQCQVDSQVTMMFWYRQQPGQSLTLIATANQGSEATYESGFVIDKFPISRPNLTFSTLTVSNMSPEDSSIYLCSDGTLNTEAFFGQGTRLTVV.

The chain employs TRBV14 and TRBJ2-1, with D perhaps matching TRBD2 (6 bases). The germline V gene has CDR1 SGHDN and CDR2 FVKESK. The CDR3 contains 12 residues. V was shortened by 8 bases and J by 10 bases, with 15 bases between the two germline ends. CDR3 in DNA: TGTGCCAGCCGGCTTGGCGGGGAAGAGCAGTTCTTC. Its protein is CASRLGGEEQFF.

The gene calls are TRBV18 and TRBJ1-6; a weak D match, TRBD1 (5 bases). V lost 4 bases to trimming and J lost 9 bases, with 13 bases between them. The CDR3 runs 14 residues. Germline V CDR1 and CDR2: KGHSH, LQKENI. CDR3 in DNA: TGTGCCAGCTCACAAGGGGAATTGACTTCACCCCTCCACTTT. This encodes CASSQGELTSPLHF.

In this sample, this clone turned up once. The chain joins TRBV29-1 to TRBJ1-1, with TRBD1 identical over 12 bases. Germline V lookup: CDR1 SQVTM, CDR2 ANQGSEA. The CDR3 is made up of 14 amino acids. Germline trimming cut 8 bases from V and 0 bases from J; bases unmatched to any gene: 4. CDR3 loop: CSFRDRGLNTEAFF. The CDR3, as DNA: TGCAGCTTCCGGGACAGGGGGCTGAACACTGAAGCTTTCTTT. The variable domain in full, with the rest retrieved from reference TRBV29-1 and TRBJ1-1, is SAVISQKPSRDICQRGTSLTIQCQVDSQVTMMFWYRQQPGQSLTLIATANQGSEATYESGFVIDKFPISRPNLTFSTLTVSNMSPEDSSIYLCSFRDRGLNTEAFFGQGTRLTVV.

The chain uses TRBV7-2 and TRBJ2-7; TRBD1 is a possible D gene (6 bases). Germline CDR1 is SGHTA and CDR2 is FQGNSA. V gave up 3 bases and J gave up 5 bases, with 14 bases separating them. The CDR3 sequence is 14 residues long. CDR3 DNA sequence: TGTGCCAGCAGCTTGGACGGGACACTTGACGAGCAGTACTTC. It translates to CASSLDGTLDEQYF.

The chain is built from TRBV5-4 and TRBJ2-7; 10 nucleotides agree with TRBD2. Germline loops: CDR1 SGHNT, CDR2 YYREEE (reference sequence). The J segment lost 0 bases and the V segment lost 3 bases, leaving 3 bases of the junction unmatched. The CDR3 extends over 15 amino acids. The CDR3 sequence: CASSSSGGHSYEQYF. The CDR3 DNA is TGTGCCAGCAGCTCTAGCGGGGGACACTCCTACGAGCAGTACTTC.

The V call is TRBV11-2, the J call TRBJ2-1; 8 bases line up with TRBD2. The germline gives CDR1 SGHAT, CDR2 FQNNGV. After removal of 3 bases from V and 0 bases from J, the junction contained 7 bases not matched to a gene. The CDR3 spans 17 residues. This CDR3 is CASSFIGGGISYNEQFF. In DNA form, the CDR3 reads TGTGCCAGCAGCTTCATCGGCGGGGGGATCTCCTACAATGAGCAGTTCTTC.

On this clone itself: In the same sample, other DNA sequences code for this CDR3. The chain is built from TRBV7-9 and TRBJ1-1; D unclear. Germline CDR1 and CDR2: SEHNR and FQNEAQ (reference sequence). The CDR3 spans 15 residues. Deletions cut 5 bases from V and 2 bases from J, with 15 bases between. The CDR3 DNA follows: TGTGCCAGCAGCCCACAGTTGGTCCCAAACACTGAAGCTTTCTTT. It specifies CASSPQLVPNTEAFF.

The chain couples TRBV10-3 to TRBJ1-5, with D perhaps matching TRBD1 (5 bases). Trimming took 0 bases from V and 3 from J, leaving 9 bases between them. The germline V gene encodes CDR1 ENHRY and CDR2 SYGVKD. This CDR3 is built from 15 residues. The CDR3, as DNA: TGTGCCATCAGTGAGTCGACGGGGGTCAATCAGCCCCAGCATTTT. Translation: CAISESTGVNQPQHF.

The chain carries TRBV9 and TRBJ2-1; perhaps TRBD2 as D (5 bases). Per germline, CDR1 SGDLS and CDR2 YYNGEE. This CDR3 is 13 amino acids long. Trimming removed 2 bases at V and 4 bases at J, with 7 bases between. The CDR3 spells CASSVGDYNEQFF. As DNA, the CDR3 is TGTGCCAGCAGCGTGGGAGATTACAATGAGCAGTTCTTC. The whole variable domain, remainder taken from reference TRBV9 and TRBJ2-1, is DSGVTQTPKHLITATGQRVTLRCSPRSGDLSVYWYQQSLDQGLQFLIQYYNGEERAKGNILERFSAQQFPDLHSELNLSSLELGDSALYFCASSVGDYNEQFFGPGTRLTVL.

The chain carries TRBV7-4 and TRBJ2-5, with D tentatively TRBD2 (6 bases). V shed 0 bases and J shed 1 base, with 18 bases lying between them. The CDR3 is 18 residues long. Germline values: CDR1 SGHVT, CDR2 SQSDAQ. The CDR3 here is CASSLAGLHEYLQETQYF. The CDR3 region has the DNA TGTGCCAGCAGCTTAGCGGGACTGCACGAGTACCTCCAAGAGACCCAGTACTTC.

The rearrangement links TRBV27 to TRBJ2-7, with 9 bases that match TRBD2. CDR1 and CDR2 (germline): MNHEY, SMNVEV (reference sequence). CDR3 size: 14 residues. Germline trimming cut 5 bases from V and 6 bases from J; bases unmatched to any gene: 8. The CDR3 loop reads CASSLKAGGPEQYF. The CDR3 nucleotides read TGTGCCAGCAGTCTAAAGGCGGGGGGGCCCGAGCAGTACTTC.

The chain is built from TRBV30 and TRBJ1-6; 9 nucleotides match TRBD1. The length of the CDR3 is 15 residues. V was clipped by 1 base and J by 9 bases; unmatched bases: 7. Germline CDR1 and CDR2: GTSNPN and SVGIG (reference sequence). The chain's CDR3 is CAWSGGQGHGSPLHF. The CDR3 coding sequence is TGTGCCTGGAGTGGAGGACAGGGGCACGGTTCACCCCTCCACTTT.